This TCR beta chain was captured by sequencing in a study of blood T cell repertoires in COVID-19. The overall study: T cells, B-cell-depleted T cells, or PBMCs supplied cDNA or gDNA.

The age range of participants was 18 to 89 years, with residence in 20 to 25 US areas. Germline CDR1 is SGDLS and CDR2 is YYNGEE. There are 12 residues in the CDR3. The junction had 3 bases not matched to a gene; V was cut back by 7 bases and J by 7 bases. The protocol was immunoSEQ multiplex PCR, while the TCRdb copy is restricted to in-frame clones and leaves out a portion. This sample has about 230,000 clones; roughly 89% occur once, and the top ten carry roughly 4%. Source material: PBMCs or T cells enriched from blood (not recorded which). This rearrangement joins TRBV9 to TRBJ2-7, with 12 bases matching TRBD1. This clonotype was sampled from a woman aged 25-40 years with acute COVID-19. The CDR3 DNA sequence: TGTGCCAGCGGGGGACAGGGGGCAGAGCAGTACTTC. Translation gives CASGGQGAEQYF.